The rows below give T cell receptor beta chains drawn from one sample of a study of post-analysis software for immune sequencing data. Each CDR3 protein is one row after TCRdb ran MiXCR on the PCR reads. The sample consists of 150,000 to 200,000 distinct CDR3 sequences, approximately 30% of them appearing once. The sample taken for sequencing was blood. The receptors were sampled from a girl under 18 with multiple sclerosis. CDR3s include the opening cysteine and the closing phenylalanine or tryptophan. The order of the fields is J gene, CDR3 length, D gene, V gene, clone size, CDR3 protein, CDR3 DNA. D genes are given only for firm matches. Clone size, where shown, is once, few, many, or a class for clones that have expanded.

TRBJ2-1	18	TRBD2	TRBV7-2	many	CASSVVLASSGAYNEQFF	TGTGCCAGCAGCGTAGTCCTAGCATCTAGCGGGGCCTACAATGAGCAGTTCTTC
TRBJ2-1	14	TRBD2	TRBV29-1	many	CSVESEREFYEQFF	TGCAGCGTCGAATCGGAGCGGGAGTTCTATGAGCAGTTCTTC
TRBJ1-3	14	TRBD1	TRBV20-1	NA	CSASDRVLGNTIYF	TGCAGTGCCTCGGACAGGGTGCTTGGAAACACCATATATTTT
TRBJ2-3	15	TRBD1	TRBV18	NA	CASSPPGQGADTQYF	TGTGCCAGCTCACCCCCGGGACAGGGTGCAGATACGCAGTATTTT
TRBJ2-1	15	TRBD2	TRBV27	few	CASSLDGRSSREQFF	TGTGCCAGCAGTTTAGACGGGAGGTCCTCACGGGAGCAGTTCTTC
TRBJ1-2	18	NA	TRBV24-1	few	CATSDLEMAGGFNYGYTF	TGTGCCACCAGTGATTTGGAAATGGCGGGAGGTTTTAACTATGGCTACACCTTC
TRBJ1-2	14	NA	TRBV20-1	many	CSAPPGPVNYGYTF	TGCAGTGCCCCACCGGGACCGGTTAACTATGGCTACACCTTC
TRBJ1-5	16	NA	TRBV12-3/TRBV12-4	many	CASREFTGQGNQPQHF	TGTGCCAGCAGGGAATTCACAGGTCAGGGCAATCAGCCCCAGCATTTT
TRBJ1-2	19	NA	TRBV15	many	CATSRDGGWQKLSTRGYTF	TGTGCCACCAGCAGAGATGGAGGATGGCAAAAATTATCCACTAGAGGCTACACCTTC
TRBJ1-2	13	NA	TRBV19	once	CASSEPGGNGYTF	TGTGCCAGTAGTGAACCCGGGGGTAATGGCTACACCTTC
TRBJ2-1	15	TRBD1	TRBV27	few	CASSPGQGTNNEQFF	TGTGCCAGCAGTCCGGGACAGGGGACAAACAATGAGCAGTTCTTC
TRBJ2-1	12	TRBD1	TRBV7-2	NA	CASSRTGVEQFF	TGTGCCAGCAGCCGGACAGGGGTTGAGCAGTTCTTC
TRBJ1-2	15	NA	TRBV7-9	NA	CASSFLGGRDYGYTF	TGTGCCAGCAGCTTTTTGGGAGGCCGTGACTATGGCTACACCTTC
TRBJ2-5	16	TRBD2	TRBV28	NA	CASTVGVAGGQETQYF	TGTGCCAGCACCGTAGGGGTAGCGGGGGGCCAAGAGACCCAGTACTTC
TRBJ2-2	17	NA	TRBV7-8	few	CASSPPDRPRDTGELFF	TGTGCCAGCAGCCCTCCAGACAGACCGAGGGACACCGGGGAGCTGTTTTTT
TRBJ2-7	17	NA	TRBV7-8	few	CASSLRPQGPFSYEQYF	TGTGCCAGCAGCTTGCGACCACAGGGTCCCTTCTCCTACGAGCAGTACTTC
TRBJ2-3	15	NA	TRBV12-3/TRBV12-4	NA	CASSLGGRGTGTQYF	TGTGCCAGCAGTTTAGGAGGTCGGGGCACAGGTACGCAGTATTTT
TRBJ2-1	18	NA	TRBV4-2	many	CASSPTGQTHSSYNEQFF	TGTGCCAGCAGCCCCACCGGTCAGACCCACAGCTCCTACAATGAGCAGTTCTTC
TRBJ1-5	14	NA	TRBV20-1	many	CSARQGYSNQPQHF	TGCAGTGCTAGACAGGGATATAGCAATCAGCCCCAGCATTTT
TRBJ2-5	16	TRBD2	TRBV5-1	once	CASSLTLGLATGEQYF	TGCGCCAGCAGCCTAACCCTCGGACTAGCCACAGGTGAGCAGTACTTC